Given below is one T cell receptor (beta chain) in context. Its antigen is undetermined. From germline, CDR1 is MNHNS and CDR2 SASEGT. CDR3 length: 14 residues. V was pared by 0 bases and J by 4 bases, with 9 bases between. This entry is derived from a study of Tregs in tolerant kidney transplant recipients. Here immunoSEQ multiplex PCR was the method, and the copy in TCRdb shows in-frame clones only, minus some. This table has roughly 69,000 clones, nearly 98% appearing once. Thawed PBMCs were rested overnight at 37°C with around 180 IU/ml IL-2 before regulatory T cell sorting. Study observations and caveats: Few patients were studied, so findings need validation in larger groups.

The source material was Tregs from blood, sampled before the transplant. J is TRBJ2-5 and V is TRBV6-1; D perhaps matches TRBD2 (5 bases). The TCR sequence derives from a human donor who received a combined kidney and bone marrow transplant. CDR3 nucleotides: TGTGCCAGCAGTGAAGCGCTAGGGAGAGAGACCCAGTACTTC. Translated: CASSEALGRETQYF.